These 25 T cell receptor beta chains originate from one sample sequenced in a study of PD-1 blockade in classical Hodgkin lymphoma. Brentuximab vedotin exposure varied among the patients, all of whom had relapsed after autologous stem cell transplantation. Sequencing was performed with immunoSEQ multiplex PCR; in TCRdb, only in-frame clones are kept and a portion is missing. The sample consists of more than 70,000 clones, roughly 91% of them appearing once. Sequences were derived from peripheral blood mononuclear cells (PBMCs), sampled before the second cycle of nivolumab. The receptor set was obtained from a human donor with classical Hodgkin lymphoma.

The V gene is TRBV7-9, the J gene TRBJ2-2; D not certain. Trimming shortened V by 8 bases and J by 0 bases, and 16 bases separated the two germline ends. Germline V gene sequence: CDR1 SEHNR, CDR2 FQNEAQ (reference sequence). This CDR3 has 16 residues. Here the CDR3 reads CASAGWEIANTGELFF. The CDR3 nucleotides are TGTGCCAGCGCCGGCTGGGAAATCGCGAACACCGGGGAGCTGTTTTTT.

This chain's CDR3 is CASGSLGYTF. In nucleotides, the CDR3 is TGTGCCAGCGGCTCTCTTGGCTACACCTTC. The gene calls are TRBV9 and TRBJ1-2; D ambiguous. Germline loops: CDR1 SGDLS, CDR2 YYNGEE. The CDR3 spans 10 residues. V was shortened by 7 bases and J by 7 bases, with 8 bases between the two germline ends.

The genes are TRBV19 and TRBJ2-3; 12 bases map to TRBD2. The germline V gene encodes CDR1 LNHDA and CDR2 SQIVND (reference sequence). The CDR3 is 14 residues long. J lost 4 bases, V lost 6 bases, and 2 bases had no gene match. The CDR3 region is CASSGTSGSDTQYF. The CDR3 coding sequence is TGTGCCAGTAGCGGGACTAGCGGGTCAGATACGCAGTATTTT.

This sequence joins TRBV28 and TRBJ2-1; D is unresolved. The CDR3 length is 15 residues. V was trimmed by 2 bases and J by 6 bases, leaving 14 bases between them. Germline loops: CDR1 MDHEN, CDR2 SYDVKM. The CDR3 coding sequence is TGTGCCAGCAGTTTAAGCCACAATACCGGCAATGAGCAGTTCTTC. It codes for CASSLSHNTGNEQFF.

V usage is TRBV27 and J usage is TRBJ2-1; 13 bases map to TRBD2. J was trimmed by 3 bases and V by 4 bases; bases with no gene match: 3. Germline values: CDR1 MNHEY, CDR2 SMNVEV (reference sequence). The CDR3 length is 16 residues. The CDR3 sequence: CASSSRTSGSYNEQFF. CDR3 bases: TGTGCCAGCAGTTCAAGGACTAGCGGGAGCTACAATGAGCAGTTCTTC.

The chain employs TRBV5-6 and TRBJ2-2; D is possibly TRBD1 (6 bases). The CDR3 is made up of 16 amino acids. Germline CDR1 reads SGHDT; CDR2 reads YYEEEE. V was cut by 3 bases and J by 6 bases, with 18 bases left in between. As DNA, the CDR3 is TGTGCCAGCAGCTACCGGGACACGGTCCTTCCCGGGGAGCTGTTTTTT. Translation: CASSYRDTVLPGELFF.

The rearrangement uses TRBV5-1 and TRBJ1-2; 7 bases fit TRBD1. After removal of 4 bases from V and 0 bases from J, the junction contained 3 bases not matched to a gene. The V gene's germline CDR1 is SGHRS and CDR2 YFSETQ. The CDR3 is made up of 14 amino acids. CDR3 nucleotide sequence: TGCGCCAGCAGCAGGGACAGATCTAACTATGGCTACACCTTC. The encoded protein is CASSRDRSNYGYTF.

V gene TRBV19 combines with J gene TRBJ2-2; 8 bases align to TRBD2. The germline V gene encodes CDR1 LNHDA and CDR2 SQIVND (reference sequence). This CDR3 contains 14 residues. Trimming took 8 bases from V and 7 from J; bases not matched to a gene: 9. CDR3 sequence (DNA): TGTGCCAGTTGGGGAGCGGGAGTCGGCGGGGAGCTGTTTTTT. Its protein product is CASWGAGVGGELFF.

This chain connects TRBV7-3 to TRBJ2-3; no definite D call. Germline CDR1 reads SGHTA; CDR2 reads FQGTGA. V was pared by 3 bases and J by 4 bases, with 5 bases between. The CDR3 covers 12 residues. The CDR3 loop reads CASSFPPDTQYF. In DNA form, the CDR3 reads TGTGCCAGCAGCTTCCCCCCAGATACGCAGTATTTT.

The chain has TRBV10-3 and TRBJ2-1, with 14 bases identical to TRBD2. The germline gives CDR1 ENHRY, CDR2 SYGVKD. This CDR3 has 16 amino acids. The trim removed 6 bases at V and 7 bases at J, leaving 8 bases unmatched. Written as DNA, the CDR3 is TGTGCCATCAGCCCGGGACTAGCGGGAGTCTCAAATGAGCAGTTCTTC. Translating it yields CAISPGLAGVSNEQFF.

V usage is TRBV9 and J usage is TRBJ2-1, with TRBD2 matching over 11 bases. The CDR3 runs to 15 residues. Trimming cost V 3 bases and J 4 bases; bases outside gene matches: 3. Per the germline V gene, CDR1 is SGDLS and CDR2 is YYNGEE. CDR3 in amino acids: CASSGGLAGYNEQFF. CDR3 nucleotide sequence: TGTGCCAGCAGCGGAGGACTAGCGGGTTACAATGAGCAGTTCTTC.

V usage is TRBV10-3 and J usage is TRBJ1-1; no clear D gene. CDR1 is ENHRY and CDR2 is SYGVKD in the germline V gene. This CDR3 comprises 14 residues. Between the trimmed V and J ends, which lost 2 bases and 5 bases, there was a span of 12 bases. CDR3 bases: TGTGCCATCAGTGAGGCGACGGCAATAACTGAAGCTTTCTTT. It yields the protein CAISEATAITEAFF.

This clone came up once. The chain is built from TRBV5-1 and TRBJ1-6; 10 bases map to TRBD1. The germline CDR1 and CDR2 sequences are SGHRS and YFSETQ. V lost 4 bases, J lost 8 bases, and 6 bases stayed unmatched. The CDR3 extends over 15 amino acids. The CDR3 coding sequence is TGCGCCAGCAGCCCGACAGGGGGCGACTATTCACCCCTCCACTTT. As protein: CASSPTGGDYSPLHF.

The genes are TRBV30 and TRBJ1-6; 7 nucleotides match TRBD1. V lost 1 base and J lost 7; bases outside the gene matches: 1. Germline loops: CDR1 GTSNPN, CDR2 SVGIG (reference sequence). The CDR3 extends over 13 amino acids. The CDR3 nucleotides read TGTGCCTGGAGTGAGGGACAGAATTCACCCCTCCACTTT. It specifies CAWSEGQNSPLHF.

This sequence joins TRBV5-4 and TRBJ2-5, with 13 bases lining up with TRBD2. In germline, CDR1 is SGHNT, CDR2 YYREEE (reference sequence). V trimming: 0 bases; J trimming: 0 bases; junction bases outside the gene matches: 5. The CDR3 contains 18 residues. The CDR3 region has the DNA TGTGCCAGCAGCTTGGAGTGGGGACTAGCGGGGAACCAAGAGACCCAGTACTTC. Translated, it gives CASSLEWGLAGNQETQYF. Full variable domain (missing parts from reference TRBV5-4 and TRBJ2-5): ETGVTQSPTHLIKTRGQQVTLRCSSQSGHNTVSWYQQALGQGPQFIFQYYREEENGRGNFPPRFSGLQFPNYSSELNVNALELDDSALYLCASSLEWGLAGNQETQYFGPGTRLLVL.

This sequence joins TRBV9 and TRBJ1-1; D is undetermined. Germline V gene data show CDR1 as SGDLS and CDR2 as YYNGEE. The V end lost 3 bases, the J end lost 0 bases, and 6 bases lay between the germline ends. The CDR3 length is 13 residues. CDR3 region: CASSARVNTEAFF. CDR3 coding DNA: TGTGCCAGCAGCGCTAGAGTGAACACTGAAGCTTTCTTT.

For this clone: Within the sample, other DNA sequences also encode this same CDR3. The rearrangement joins TRBV19 to TRBJ2-1, with D possibly matching TRBD2 (5 bases). The CDR3 runs to 14 residues. Looked up from germline, CDR1 is LNHDA and CDR2 is SQIVND (reference sequence). V lost 4 bases and J 4 bases, leaving 11 bases between the germline ends. CDR3 protein: CASSTPGLYNEQFF. CDR3 coding DNA: TGTGCCAGTAGTACCCCGGGATTATACAATGAGCAGTTCTTC.

The chain recombines TRBV6-4 with TRBJ2-7, with TRBD2 identical over 7 bases. There are 13 residues in the CDR3. Germline CDR1 is MRHNA and CDR2 is SNTAGT. Losses at the gene ends were 6 bases for V and 3 bases for J; bases not matched to a gene: 5. This CDR3 reads CASSKRESYEQYF. The CDR3 nucleotides read TGTGCCAGCAGCAAGCGGGAAAGCTACGAGCAGTACTTC.

The V gene is TRBV30, the J gene TRBJ1-1; unclear D gene. In germline, CDR1 is GTSNPN, CDR2 SVGIG (reference sequence). This CDR3 contains 13 residues. The ends were cut back, 5 bases at V and 3 bases at J, with 13 bases in the middle. In DNA, the CDR3 is TGTGCCTGGTCCGCAGCTTTCTACACTGAAGCTTTCTTT. Its translation is CAWSAAFYTEAFF.

The genes are TRBV10-2 and TRBJ2-1; D unclear. V shed 7 bases and J shed 3 bases, with 16 bases lying between them. The CDR3 is 15 amino acids. Germline CDR1 and CDR2: WSHSY and SAAADI. In nucleotides, the CDR3 is TGCGCCAGCATGAGTTTGAATTCTCGCTACAATGAGCAGTTCTTC. It translates to CASMSLNSRYNEQFF.

J is TRBJ2-3 and V is TRBV7-9, with D possibly matching TRBD2 (6 bases). CDR3 size: 15 residues. Per the germline V gene, CDR1 is SEHNR and CDR2 is FQNEAQ (reference sequence). With 3 bases removed from V and 3 bases from J, the gap between germline ends came to 13 bases. The CDR3 DNA follows: TGTGCCAGCAGCTTTTCGGGACTCTCAACAGATACGCAGTATTTT. It translates to CASSFSGLSTDTQYF.

The sample holds one count of this clone. In DNA, the CDR3 is TGTGCCAGCAGTTACGTGGGGGACTCTCGTGGGTATGAGCAGTACTTC. This encodes CASSYVGDSRGYEQYF. This chain links TRBV6-5 with TRBJ2-7; a weak D match, TRBD2 (6 bases). In germline, CDR1 is MNHEY, CDR2 SVGAGI. CDR3 size: 16 residues. V lost 2 bases and J 7 bases, leaving 21 bases between the germline ends.

V and J are TRBV5-1 and TRBJ2-1, with a tentative D call TRBD2 (7 bases). Germline V lookup: CDR1 SGHRS, CDR2 YFSETQ. The CDR3 runs to 14 residues. Trimming took 2 bases from V and 6 from J, leaving 12 bases between them. The CDR3 sequence: CASSLFGGPNEQFF. CDR3 bases: TGCGCCAGCAGCTTATTCGGGGGGCCCAATGAGCAGTTCTTC.

The V and J genes are TRBV19 and TRBJ1-3; no clear D. The germline gives CDR1 LNHDA, CDR2 SQIVND (reference sequence). V was pared by 6 bases and J by 2 bases, with 5 bases between. This CDR3 has 12 residues. The CDR3 region is CASSGPGNTIYF. The CDR3 DNA reads as TGTGCCAGTAGCGGCCCTGGAAACACCATATATTTT.

The J gene is TRBJ1-2, the V gene TRBV28; no definite D call. From germline, CDR1 is MDHEN and CDR2 SYDVKM. The CDR3 consists of 12 residues. V gave up 3 bases and J gave up 5 bases, with 7 bases separating them. The CDR3 bases are TGTGCCAGCAGTTTCTATTCGTATGGCTACACCTTC. Residues: CASSFYSYGYTF.